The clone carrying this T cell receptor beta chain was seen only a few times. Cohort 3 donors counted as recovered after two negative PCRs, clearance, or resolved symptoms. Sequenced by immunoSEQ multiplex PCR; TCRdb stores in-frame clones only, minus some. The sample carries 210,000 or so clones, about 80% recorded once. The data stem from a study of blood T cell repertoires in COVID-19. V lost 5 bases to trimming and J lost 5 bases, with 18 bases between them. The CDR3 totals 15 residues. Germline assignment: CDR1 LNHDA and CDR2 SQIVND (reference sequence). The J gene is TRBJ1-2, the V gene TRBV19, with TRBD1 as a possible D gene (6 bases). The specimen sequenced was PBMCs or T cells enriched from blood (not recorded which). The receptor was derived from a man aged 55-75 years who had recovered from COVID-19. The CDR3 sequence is CASSLQGAPLYGYTF. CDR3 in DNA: TGTGCCAGTAGTCTACAGGGTGCACCCTTATATGGCTACACCTTC. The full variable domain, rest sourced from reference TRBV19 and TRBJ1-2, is DGGITQSPKYLFRKEGQNVTLSCEQNLNHDAMYWYRQDPGQGLRLIYYSQIVNDFQKGDIAEGYSVSREKKESFPLTVTSAQKNPTAFYLCASSLQGAPLYGYTFGSGTRLTVV.